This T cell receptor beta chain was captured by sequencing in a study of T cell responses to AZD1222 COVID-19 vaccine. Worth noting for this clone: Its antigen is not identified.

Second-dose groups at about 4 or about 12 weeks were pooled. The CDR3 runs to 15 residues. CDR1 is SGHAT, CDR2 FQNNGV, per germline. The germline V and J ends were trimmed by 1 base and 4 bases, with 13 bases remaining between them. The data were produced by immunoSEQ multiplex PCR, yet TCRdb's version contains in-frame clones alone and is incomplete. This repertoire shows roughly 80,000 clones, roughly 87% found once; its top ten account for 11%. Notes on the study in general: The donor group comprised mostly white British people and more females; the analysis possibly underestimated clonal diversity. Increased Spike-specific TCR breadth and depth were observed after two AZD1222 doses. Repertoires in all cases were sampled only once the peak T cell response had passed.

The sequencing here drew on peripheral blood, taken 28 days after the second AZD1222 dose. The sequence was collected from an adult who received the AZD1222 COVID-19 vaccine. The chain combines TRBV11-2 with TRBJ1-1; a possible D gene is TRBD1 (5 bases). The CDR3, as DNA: TGTGCCAGCAGCTTAGCCGGGACCCTAGGCACTGAAGCTTTCTTT. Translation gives CASSLAGTLGTEAFF.